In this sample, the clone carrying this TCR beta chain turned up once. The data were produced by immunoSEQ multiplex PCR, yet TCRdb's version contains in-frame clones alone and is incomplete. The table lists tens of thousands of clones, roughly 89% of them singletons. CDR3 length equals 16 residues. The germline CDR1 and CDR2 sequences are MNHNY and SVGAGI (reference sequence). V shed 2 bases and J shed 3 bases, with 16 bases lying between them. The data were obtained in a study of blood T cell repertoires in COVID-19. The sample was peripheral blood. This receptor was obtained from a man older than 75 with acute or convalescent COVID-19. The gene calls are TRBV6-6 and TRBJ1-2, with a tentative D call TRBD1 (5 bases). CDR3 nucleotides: TGTGCCAGCAGTTACAAACCCCGACAGACCGACTATGGCTACACCTTC. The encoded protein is CASSYKPRQTDYGYTF.